This TCR beta chain came from a study of cytomegalovirus exposure and HLA in healthy donors. The germline V gene has CDR1 LNHDA and CDR2 SQIVND (reference sequence). The CDR3 loop spans 15 amino acids. Trimming removed 5 bases from V and 5 bases from J, with 18 bases in between. As regards this clone: The antigen is undetermined.

Study observations and caveats: Previous analysis showed most TCR beta V segments were productive about 87% or about 30% of the time. Judged likely to be a sequencing artifact was a cluster of highly shared sequence variants.

The PCR made use of 60 Vbeta and 13 Jbeta primers. Produced via immunoSEQ multiplex PCR; TCRdb's table is partial and in-frame only. The data hold 110,000 or so clones, with 70% to 85% observed a single time. Sample: PBMCs. The source is a woman younger than 30 in good health and CMV-seronegative. The chain joins TRBV19 to TRBJ1-2; no clear D gene. CDR3 loop: CASSLITTEEYGYTF. CDR3 coding DNA: TGTGCCAGTAGTCTGATAACAACGGAGGAGTATGGCTACACCTTC.